This TCR beta chain was captured in a study of Ad26.COV2.S vaccination and SARS-CoV-2 variants. About the research overall: The Ad26.COV2.S arm of the COV1001 trial was where the donor was placed.

Treatment denoted: around 19 received Ad26.COV2.S at low or high dose, single or two shots; 5 received placebo; per-sample allocation not given. Collection of samples fell on day 63 after the first vaccine or placebo injection. Method: immunoSEQ multiplex PCR; TCRdb's copy keeps in-frame clones and lacks some. The sample contains over 250,000 clones, about 89% of which appear only once. General study points: Placebo recipients and vaccine recipients were similar in non-spike TCR breadth.

Regarding this clone: Antigen unknown.

Germline-derived CDR1 and CDR2 are LNHDA and SQIVND (reference sequence). J gave up 5 bases and V 7 bases, and 10 bases lay outside the gene matches. CDR3 size: 14 residues. J is TRBJ2-5 and V is TRBV19; 7 positions match TRBD1. The sample in question was peripheral blood, obtained in a trial of Ad26.COV2.S vaccine versus placebo. The sequence was obtained from a person between 18 and 65 years old who received the Ad26.COV2.S COVID-19 vaccine or a placebo. The CDR3 sequence is CASTRKGAEETQYF. The CDR3, as DNA: TGTGCCAGTACACGTAAGGGGGCAGAGGAGACCCAGTACTTC.